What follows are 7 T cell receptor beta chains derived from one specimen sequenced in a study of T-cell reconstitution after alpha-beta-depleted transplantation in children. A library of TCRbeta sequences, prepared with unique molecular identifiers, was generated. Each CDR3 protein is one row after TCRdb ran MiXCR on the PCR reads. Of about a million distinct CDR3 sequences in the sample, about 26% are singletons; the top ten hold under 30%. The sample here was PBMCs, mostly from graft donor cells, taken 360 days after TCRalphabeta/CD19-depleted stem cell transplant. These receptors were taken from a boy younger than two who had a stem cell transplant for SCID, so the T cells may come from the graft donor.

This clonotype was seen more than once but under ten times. Here the CDR3 reads CASSPLRVGQHNQETQYF. In nucleotides, the CDR3 is TGTGCCAGCTCACCCCTGAGGGTGGGACAGCACAACCAAGAGACCCAGTACTTC. The chain uses TRBV18 and TRBJ2-5; 7 bases align to TRBD1. The length of the CDR3 is 18 residues. The ends lost 3 bases at V and 0 bases at J; junction bases unmatched: 13. From germline, CDR1 is KGHSH and CDR2 LQKENI.

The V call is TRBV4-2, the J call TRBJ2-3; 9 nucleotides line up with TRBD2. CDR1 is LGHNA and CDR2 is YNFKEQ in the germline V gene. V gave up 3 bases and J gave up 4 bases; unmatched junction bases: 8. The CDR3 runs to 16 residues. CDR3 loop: CASSHNAGGPADTQYF. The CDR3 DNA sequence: TGTGCCAGCAGCCATAACGCGGGGGGGCCTGCAGATACGCAGTATTTT.

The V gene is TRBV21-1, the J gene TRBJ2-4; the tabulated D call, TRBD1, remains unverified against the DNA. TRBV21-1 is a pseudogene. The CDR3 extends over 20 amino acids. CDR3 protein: CASSKSLTGTRNYAKNIQYF. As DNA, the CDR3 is TGTGCCAGCAGCAAAAGTCTAACGGGGACAAGAAATTACGCCAAAAACATTCAGTACTTC.

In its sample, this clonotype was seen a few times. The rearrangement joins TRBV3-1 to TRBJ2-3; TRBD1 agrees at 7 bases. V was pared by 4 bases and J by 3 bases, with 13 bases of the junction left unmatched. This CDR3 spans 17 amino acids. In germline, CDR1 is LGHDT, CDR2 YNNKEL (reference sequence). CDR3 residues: CASSPLEGGFGTDTQYF. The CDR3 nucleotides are TGTGCCAGCAGCCCTCTGGAAGGGGGCTTCGGTACAGATACGCAGTATTTT.

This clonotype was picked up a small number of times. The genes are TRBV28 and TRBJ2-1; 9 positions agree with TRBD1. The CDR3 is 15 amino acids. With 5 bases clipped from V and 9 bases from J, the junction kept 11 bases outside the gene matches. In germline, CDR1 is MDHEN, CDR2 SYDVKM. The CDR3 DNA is TGTGCCAGCAGTCCCGGGGACAGGGAGTTCGGTGAGCAGTTCTTC. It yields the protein CASSPGDREFGEQFF.

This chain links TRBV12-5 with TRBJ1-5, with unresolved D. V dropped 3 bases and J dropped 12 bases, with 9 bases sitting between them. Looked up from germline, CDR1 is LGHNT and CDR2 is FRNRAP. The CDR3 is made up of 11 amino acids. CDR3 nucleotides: TGTGCTAGTGGTTTCGACCCCTTCCAGCATTTT. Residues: CASGFDPFQHF.

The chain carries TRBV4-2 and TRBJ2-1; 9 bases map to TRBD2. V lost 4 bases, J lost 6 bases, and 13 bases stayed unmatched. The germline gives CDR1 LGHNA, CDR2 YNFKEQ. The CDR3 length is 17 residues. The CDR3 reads CASSLTAGGGGANEQFF. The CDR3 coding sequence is TGTGCCAGCAGCCTTACGGCGGGCGGCGGGGGGGCCAATGAGCAGTTCTTC.